The 17 T cell receptor beta chains below come from one sample, sequenced in a study of cytomegalovirus exposure and HLA in healthy donors. The PCR used 60 Vbeta and 13 Jbeta primers. The table came from immunoSEQ multiplex PCR; TCRdb's copy has only in-frame clones and leaves some out. This table holds fewer than 100,000 clones, 60% to 80% found once. Sequenced input: PBMCs. All receptors come from a female donor in good health and CMV-seronegative.

The chain recombines TRBV4-1 with TRBJ2-7; 7 bases match TRBD1. The CDR3 covers 16 residues. Germline V gene lookup returns CDR1 MGHRA and CDR2 YSYEKL. J was trimmed by 0 bases and V by 2 bases; bases with no gene match: 7. The CDR3 sequence is CASSQITGTASYEQYF. The CDR3 DNA sequence: TGCGCCAGCAGCCAAATCACCGGGACAGCCTCCTACGAGCAGTACTTC.

The CDR3 DNA reads as TGCGCCAGCAGCGGGGGACAGTTGGGCGCAGATACGCAGTATTTT. Translating gives CASSGGQLGADTQYF. The chain carries TRBV5-1 and TRBJ2-3; 7 bases match TRBD1. There are 15 residues in the CDR3. Per the germline V gene, CDR1 is SGHRS and CDR2 is YFSETQ. V trimming: 4 bases; J trimming: 4 bases; junction bases outside the gene matches: 9.

The J gene is TRBJ2-1, the V gene TRBV13; the match to TRBD2 covers 8 bases. Germline lookup yields CDR1 PRHDT and CDR2 FYEKMQ (reference sequence). V was clipped by 5 bases and J by 7 bases; unmatched bases: 10. CDR3 length equals 15 residues. Here the CDR3 reads CASSPEFGGENEQFF. CDR3 nucleotide sequence: TGTGCCAGCAGCCCCGAGTTCGGGGGGGAGAATGAGCAGTTCTTC.

This clone is a singleton in its sample. The chain combines TRBV5-6 with TRBJ2-1; 11 bases are shared with TRBD2. V gave up 4 bases and J gave up 4 bases; unmatched junction bases: 13. This CDR3 is built from 18 residues. Per germline, CDR1 SGHDT and CDR2 YYEEEE. Here the CDR3 reads CASSLGGMGLAVYNEQFF. The CDR3 nucleotides read TGTGCCAGCAGCCTGGGGGGTATGGGACTAGCGGTATACAATGAGCAGTTCTTC.

The rearrangement joins TRBV12-5 to TRBJ2-5, with 13 bases aligning to TRBD2. After removal of 4 bases from V and 5 bases from J, the junction contained 7 bases not matched to a gene. CDR3 length: 16 amino acids. CDR1 LGHNT and CDR2 FRNRAP come from the germline V gene. The CDR3 nucleotides read TGTGCTAGTGGTTCTCCGGGACTAGCGGGGCCGGAGACCCAGTACTTC. Protein product: CASGSPGLAGPETQYF.

The V call is TRBV15, the J call TRBJ2-5, with TRBD1 as a possible D gene (6 bases). Trimming left V 5 bases short and J 9 bases short, with 16 bases between. CDR3 length: 13 residues. Germline V gives CDR1 LNHNV, CDR2 YYDKDF (reference sequence). CDR3 sequence reads: CATSGHRAGAQYF. DNA of the CDR3: TGTGCCACCAGCGGACACAGGGCCGGGGCCCAGTACTTC.

The chain recombines TRBV28 with TRBJ2-1; weak D call: TRBD1 (6 bases). The CDR3 length is 13 residues. V was cut by 4 bases and J by 6 bases, with 10 bases left in between. Germline V gene sequence: CDR1 MDHEN, CDR2 SYDVKM. CDR3 in amino acids: CASSSGQSNEQFF. The CDR3 DNA reads TGTGCCAGCAGTTCCGGACAGTCCAATGAGCAGTTCTTC.

The chain's CDR3 is CSVPLRDRADYGYTF. CDR3 nucleotides: TGCAGCGTGCCTCTCCGGGACAGGGCTGACTATGGCTACACCTTC. This chain uses TRBV29-1 with TRBJ1-2, with TRBD1 matching over 9 bases. The CDR3 spans 15 residues. The V gene's germline CDR1 is SQVTM and CDR2 ANQGSEA. J was trimmed by 3 bases and V by 6 bases; bases with no gene match: 11.

Notes on this clone: The identical CDR3 is also encoded by other nucleotide sequences in the sample. The chain is built from TRBV19 and TRBJ1-1, with D perhaps TRBD1 (6 bases). V dropped 9 bases and J dropped 1 base, with 9 bases sitting between them. This CDR3 region has 12 residues. The V gene's germline CDR1 is LNHDA and CDR2 SQIVND (reference sequence). In DNA, the CDR3 is TGTGCCAGCACGACAGGGAACACTGAAGCTTTCTTT. This encodes CASTTGNTEAFF.

The CDR3: CASSPRRAGDSSYNEQFF. For the CDR3, the DNA is TGTGCCAGCAGCCCCAGGAGGGCGGGTGATAGTTCCTACAATGAGCAGTTCTTC. The chain joins TRBV9 to TRBJ2-1, with a tentative D call TRBD2 (6 bases). Germline CDR1 reads SGDLS; CDR2 reads YYNGEE. CDR3 length: 18 amino acids. The V and J ends lost 4 bases and 1 base respectively, with 21 bases between them.

This chain uses TRBV11-3 with TRBJ2-2; TRBD1 agrees at 8 bases. CDR3 length equals 13 residues. V gave up 8 bases and J gave up 7 bases; unmatched junction bases: 6. Germline V gene data show CDR1 as SGHNT and CDR2 as YENEEA. Here the CDR3 DNA reads TGTGCCAGCCTAGGACAGGGTAACGGGGAGCTGTTTTTT. Translated: CASLGQGNGELFF.

CDR3 amino acids: CASSLGLAGGGAKNIQYF. The CDR3 coding sequence is TGTGCCAGCAGCTTAGGGCTAGCGGGGGGAGGGGCCAAAAACATTCAGTACTTC. The chain joins TRBV7-8 to TRBJ2-4, with TRBD2 matching over 11 bases. Trimming at V came to 1 base and at J to 1 base, leaving 6 bases not matched to a gene. CDR3 length equals 18 residues. Germline assignment: CDR1 SGHVS and CDR2 FQNEAQ.

V usage is TRBV7-2 and J usage is TRBJ2-3, with 9 bases identical to TRBD2. The CDR3 has 15 residues. The germline gives CDR1 SGHTA, CDR2 FQGNSA. V trimming: 3 bases; J trimming: 6 bases; junction bases outside the gene matches: 7. The CDR3 DNA reads TGTGCCAGCAGCTTCTTAGCGGGAGTGGCCGATACGCAGTATTTT. Protein: CASSFLAGVADTQYF.

The V gene is TRBV4-1, the J gene TRBJ2-7; possible D gene TRBD1, 6 bases. The CDR3 is 14 amino acids. CDR1 is MGHRA, CDR2 YSYEKL, per germline. The V end lost 6 bases, the J end lost 6 bases, and 18 bases lay between the germline ends. The CDR3 spells CASSVPGHLAEQYF. For the CDR3, the DNA is TGCGCCAGCAGTGTTCCGGGACATTTAGCCGAGCAGTACTTC.

In this sample, this clone turned up a few times. The rearrangement links TRBV5-5 to TRBJ2-3; the match to TRBD1 covers 7 bases. From germline, CDR1 is SGHKS and CDR2 YYEKEE (reference sequence). V lost 0 bases, J lost 4 bases, and 5 bases stayed unmatched. The CDR3 covers 15 residues. The CDR3 is CASSLVLGGADTQYF. CDR3 DNA: TGTGCCAGCAGCTTGGTACTAGGGGGCGCAGATACGCAGTATTTT.

V gene TRBV28 combines with J gene TRBJ2-5; 10 nucleotides agree with TRBD1. This CDR3 is built from 18 residues. Per germline, CDR1 MDHEN and CDR2 SYDVKM. J was trimmed by 0 bases and V by 3 bases; bases with no gene match: 10. CDR3 amino acids: CASSFRLFGTGDQETQYF. The CDR3 DNA sequence: TGTGCCAGCAGTTTTCGTTTGTTCGGGACAGGGGACCAAGAGACCCAGTACTTC.

The chain has TRBV4-3 and TRBJ2-1; 8 nucleotides agree with TRBD2. The CDR3 runs 18 residues. With V trimmed by 0 bases and J by 0 bases, 7 bases remained unmatched. CDR1 LGHNA and CDR2 YSLEER come from the germline V gene. The CDR3 region has the DNA TGCGCCAGCAGCCAAGAAGCGGGGGAGCAAAACTCCTACAATGAGCAGTTCTTC. This sequence encodes CASSQEAGEQNSYNEQFF.